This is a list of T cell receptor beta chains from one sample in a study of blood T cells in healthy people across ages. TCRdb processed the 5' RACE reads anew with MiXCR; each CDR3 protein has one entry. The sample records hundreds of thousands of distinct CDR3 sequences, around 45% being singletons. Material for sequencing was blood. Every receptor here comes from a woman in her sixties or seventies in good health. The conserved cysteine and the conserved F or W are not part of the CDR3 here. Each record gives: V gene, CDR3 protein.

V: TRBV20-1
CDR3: SARERESTGELF

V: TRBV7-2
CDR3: VSSLIPGQGASPLH

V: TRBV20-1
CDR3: SASWGGQAYEQY

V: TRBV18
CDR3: ASSPQAGGVYNEQF

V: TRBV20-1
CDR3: SAVTRVAGGGDTQY

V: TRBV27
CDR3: ASRQGWNTEAF

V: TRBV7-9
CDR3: ASSSRPSETDTQY

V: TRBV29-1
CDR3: SVVGAGGRGSYNEQF

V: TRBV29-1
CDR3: SVEGDSYGYT

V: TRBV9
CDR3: ASSVAGGRDTQY

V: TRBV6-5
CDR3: ASTRGTAGRAF

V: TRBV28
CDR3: ASSRPIAGGVDTQY

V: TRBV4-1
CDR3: ASSPLGLAGYNEQF

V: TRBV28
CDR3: ASSILNFEQY

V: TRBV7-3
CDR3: ASSFNRKETQY

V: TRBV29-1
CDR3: SVRTGAGQPQH

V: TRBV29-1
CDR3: SVGGLGPGAYEQY

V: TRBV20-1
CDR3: STTSGKETQY

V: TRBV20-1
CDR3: SARELGLTYYEQY

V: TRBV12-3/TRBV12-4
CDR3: ASRGSGRNTGELF

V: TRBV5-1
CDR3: ASSSGTSGEDTQY

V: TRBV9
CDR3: ASSVQDQETQY

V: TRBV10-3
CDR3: AISSGTGFTGELF

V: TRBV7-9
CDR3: ASSSAAGDDNEQF

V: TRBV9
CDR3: ASSVGGGGKKETQY

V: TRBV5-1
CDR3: ASSLGLEETQY

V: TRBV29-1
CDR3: SVVEGYEQY

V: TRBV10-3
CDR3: AISESSRTSVSTDTQY

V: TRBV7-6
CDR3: ASSLSSKGPYNEQF